The rows below give T cell receptor beta chains drawn from one sample of a study of cytomegalovirus exposure and HLA in healthy donors. Data came from immunoSEQ multiplex PCR; TCRdb stores just in-frame clones and leaves some out. The sample totals about 200,000 clones. Input material: PBMCs. These receptors originate from a girl aged 2 to 9 in good health and CMV-seropositive. Both conserved end residues are part of each CDR3. D genes are given only for firm matches.

D gene: .
V gene: TRBV7-2
J gene: TRBJ1-3
CDR3 protein: CASSLVTGSGNTIYF
CDR3 DNA: TGTGCCAGCAGCCTGGTCACAGGGTCTGGAAACACCATATATTTT

D gene: TRBD2
V gene: TRBV6-5
J gene: TRBJ2-7
CDR3 protein: CASSSRGSGMSSF
CDR3 DNA: TGTGCCAGCAGTTCTCGGGGTAGCGGGATGTCCTCTTTC

D gene: .
V gene: TRBV21-1
J gene: TRBJ1-2
CDR3 protein: CASGIGGQIYGYTF
CDR3 DNA: TGTGCCAGCGGTATCGGGGGTCAAATCTATGGCTACACCTTC

D gene: TRBD2
V gene: TRBV11-1
J gene: TRBJ2-1
CDR3 protein: CASSTLAGPYNEQFF
CDR3 DNA: TGTGCCAGCAGCACTCTAGCGGGGCCTTACAATGAGCAGTTCTTC

D gene: TRBD2
V gene: TRBV7-9
J gene: TRBJ2-1
CDR3 protein: CASSPLGLDEQFF
CDR3 DNA: TGTGCCAGCAGCCCTCTCGGACTAGATGAGCAGTTCTTC

D gene: TRBD2
V gene: TRBV11-2
J gene: TRBJ2-5
CDR3 protein: CASSSTSGRVQETQYF
CDR3 DNA: TGTGCCAGCAGCTCGACTAGCGGGAGAGTCCAAGAGACCCAGTACTTC

D gene: .
V gene: TRBV7-2
J gene: TRBJ1-5
CDR3 protein: CASSLEGQGANQPQHF
CDR3 DNA: TGTGCCAGCAGCTTAGAAGGTCAGGGTGCCAATCAGCCCCAGCATTTT

D gene: .
V gene: TRBV19
J gene: TRBJ1-5
CDR3 protein: CASSILGPGGNQPQHF
CDR3 DNA: TGTGCCAGTAGTATCCTAGGGCCCGGGGGCAATCAGCCCCAGCATTTT

D gene: .
V gene: TRBV19
J gene: TRBJ1-3
CDR3 protein: CASSAALSGNTIYF
CDR3 DNA: TGTGCCAGTAGCGCGGCCCTCTCTGGAAACACCATATATTTT

D gene: .
V gene: TRBV7-3
J gene: TRBJ2-1
CDR3 protein: CASSLTGHSAEQFF
CDR3 DNA: TGTGCCAGCAGCTTAACGGGGCACTCTGCTGAGCAGTTCTTC

D gene: TRBD2
V gene: TRBV5-6
J gene: TRBJ2-3
CDR3 protein: CASSLSPSGLPDTQYF
CDR3 DNA: TGTGCCAGCAGCTTATCTCCTAGCGGGCTCCCAGATACGCAGTATTTT

D gene: TRBD2
V gene: TRBV12-5
J gene: TRBJ2-7
CDR3 protein: CASGLAKTSGRPYEQYF
CDR3 DNA: TGTGCTAGTGGTTTGGCGAAGACTAGCGGGAGGCCCTACGAGCAGTACTTC

D gene: TRBD2
V gene: TRBV6-5
J gene: TRBJ2-1
CDR3 protein: CASSYGEGGEQFF
CDR3 DNA: TGTGCCAGCAGTTACGGGGAGGGTGGTGAGCAGTTCTTC

D gene: TRBD1
V gene: TRBV28
J gene: TRBJ2-5
CDR3 protein: CASSGRDRGRETQYF
CDR3 DNA: TGTGCCAGCAGCGGCCGGGACAGGGGGCGCGAGACCCAGTACTTC

D gene: TRBD1
V gene: TRBV6-6
J gene: TRBJ1-2
CDR3 protein: CASRLRDSYGYTF
CDR3 DNA: TGTGCCAGCAGACTCCGGGACAGCTATGGCTACACCTTC

D gene: .
V gene: TRBV11-2
J gene: TRBJ1-3
CDR3 protein: CASSLDWGEGNTIYF
CDR3 DNA: TGTGCCAGCAGCTTAGATTGGGGGGAAGGAAACACCATATATTTT

D gene: .
V gene: TRBV6-4
J gene: TRBJ2-1
CDR3 protein: CASSDTGTEQFF
CDR3 DNA: TGTGCCAGCAGTGACACCGGGACAGAGCAGTTCTTC

D gene: TRBD2
V gene: TRBV11-1
J gene: TRBJ2-1
CDR3 protein: CASSLRGAGAVNEQFF
CDR3 DNA: TGTGCCAGCAGCTTAAGAGGGGCGGGAGCGGTCAATGAGCAGTTCTTC

D gene: .
V gene: TRBV9
J gene: TRBJ2-7
CDR3 protein: CASSAGTNYEQYF
CDR3 DNA: TGTGCCAGCAGCGCGGGAACAAACTACGAGCAGTACTTC

D gene: TRBD2
V gene: TRBV6-4
J gene: TRBJ2-1
CDR3 protein: CASSRFSGSSYNEQFF
CDR3 DNA: TGTGCCAGCAGTAGGTTTAGCGGGAGCTCCTACAATGAGCAGTTCTTC

D gene: TRBD2
V gene: TRBV5-1
J gene: TRBJ2-3
CDR3 protein: CASSAELAVFTDTQYF
CDR3 DNA: TGCGCCAGCAGCGCCGAGCTAGCGGTTTTCACAGATACGCAGTATTTT

D gene: TRBD2
V gene: TRBV5-4
J gene: TRBJ2-7
CDR3 protein: CASSFGTSDSYEQYF
CDR3 DNA: TGTGCCAGCAGTTTCGGGACTAGCGATTCCTACGAGCAGTACTTC

D gene: .
V gene: TRBV5-1
J gene: TRBJ1-1
CDR3 protein: CASSLRRGNTEAFF
CDR3 DNA: TGCGCCAGCAGCTTGCGAAGGGGGAACACTGAAGCTTTCTTT

D gene: TRBD1
V gene: TRBV28
J gene: TRBJ1-1
CDR3 protein: CASSLSRGAEAFF
CDR3 DNA: TGTGCCAGCAGTTTAAGCAGGGGGGCTGAAGCTTTCTTT

D gene: .
V gene: TRBV28
J gene: TRBJ1-4
CDR3 protein: CALSATNEKLFF
CDR3 DNA: TGTGCCCTTTCTGCAACTAATGAAAAACTGTTTTTT